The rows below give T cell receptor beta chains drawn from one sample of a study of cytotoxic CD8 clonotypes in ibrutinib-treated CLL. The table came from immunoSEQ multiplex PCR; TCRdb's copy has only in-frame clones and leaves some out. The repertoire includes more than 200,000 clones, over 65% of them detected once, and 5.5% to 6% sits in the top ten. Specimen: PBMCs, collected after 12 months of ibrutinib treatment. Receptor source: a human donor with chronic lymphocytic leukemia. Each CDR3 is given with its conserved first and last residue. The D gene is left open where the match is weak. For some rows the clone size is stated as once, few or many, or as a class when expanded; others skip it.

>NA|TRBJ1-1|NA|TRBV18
CASSPSGTPGNTEAFF
TGTGCCAGCTCACCGTCAGGAACACCTGGGAACACTGAAGCTTTCTTT
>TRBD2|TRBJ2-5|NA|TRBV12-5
CASGYRDAGTSGGQETQYF
TGTGCTAGTGGTTACCGGGACGCCGGGACTAGCGGGGGGCAAGAGACCCAGTACTTC
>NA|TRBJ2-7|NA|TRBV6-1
CASSEFGASYEQYF
TGTGCCAGCAGTGAATTTGGGGCTAGCTACGAGCAGTACTTC
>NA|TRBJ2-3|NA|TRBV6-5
CASSFSGTSTDTQYF
TGTGCCAGCAGTTTCTCCGGGACTAGCACAGATACGCAGTATTTT
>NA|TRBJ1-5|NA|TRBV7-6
CASSSSGYGSSNQPQHF
TGTGCCAGCAGCTCTAGCGGGTACGGGAGTAGCAATCAGCCCCAGCATTTT
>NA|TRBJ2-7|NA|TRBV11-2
CASSLGPGRISYEQYF
TGTGCCAGCAGCTTAGGCCCTGGACGTATCTCCTACGAGCAGTACTTC
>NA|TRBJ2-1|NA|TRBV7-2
CASSSRPRGNEQFF
TGTGCCAGCAGCTCAAGGCCCCGAGGCAATGAGCAGTTCTTC
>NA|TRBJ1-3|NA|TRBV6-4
CASRTGFYSGNTIYF
TGTGCCAGCAGGACAGGATTTTACTCTGGAAACACCATATATTTT
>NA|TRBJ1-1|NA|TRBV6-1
CASSAYPGEVKDTEAFF
TGTGCCAGCAGTGCGTATCCAGGGGAAGTAAAGGACACTGAAGCTTTCTTT
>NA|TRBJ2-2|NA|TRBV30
CAWSVRSWGSAGELFF
TGTGCCTGGAGTGTACGGAGTTGGGGATCTGCCGGGGAGCTGTTTTTT
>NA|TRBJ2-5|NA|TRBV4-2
CASSQDRFKTQYF
TGTGCCAGCAGCCAAGACCGGTTTAAGACCCAGTACTTC
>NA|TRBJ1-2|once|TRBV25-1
CASRETGINYGYTF
TGTGCCAGCAGGGAGACAGGAATTAACTATGGCTACACCTTC
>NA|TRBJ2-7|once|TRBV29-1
CSADGESYEQYF
TGCAGCGCAGATGGAGAGTCCTACGAGCAGTACTTC
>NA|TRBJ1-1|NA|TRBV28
CASSFPSEAFF
TGTGCCAGCAGTTTCCCATCTGAAGCTTTCTTT
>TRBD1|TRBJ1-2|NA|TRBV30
CAWTPGTGTNGYTF
TGTGCCTGGACCCCCGGGACAGGGACGAATGGCTACACCTTC
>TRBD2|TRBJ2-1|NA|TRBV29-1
CSTERGTYNEQFF
TGCAGCACCGAGCGGGGGACCTACAATGAGCAGTTCTTC
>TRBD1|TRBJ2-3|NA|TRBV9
CASSVQTGADTQYF
TGTGCCAGCAGCGTCCAAACAGGGGCAGATACGCAGTATTTT
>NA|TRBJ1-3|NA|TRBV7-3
CASSFGAGTGNTIYF
TGTGCCAGCAGCTTCGGGGCCGGGACTGGAAACACCATATATTTT
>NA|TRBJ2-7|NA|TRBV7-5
CARSLLALEHSYEQYF
TGTGCCAGAAGCTTACTGGCGTTGGAGCACTCCTACGAGCAGTACTTC
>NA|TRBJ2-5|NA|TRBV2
CASSESATDQETQYF
TGTGCCAGCAGTGAAAGTGCGACAGACCAAGAGACCCAGTACTTC
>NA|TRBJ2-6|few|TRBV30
CARLTGISGANVLTF
TGTGCCCGACTTACCGGGATCTCTGGGGCCAACGTCCTGACTTTC
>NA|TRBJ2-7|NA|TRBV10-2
CASSAVSSYEQYF
TGCGCCAGCAGTGCTGTCAGCTCCTACGAGCAGTACTTC
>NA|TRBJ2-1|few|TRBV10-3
CATRAEGYDNEQFF
TGTGCCACCCGAGCGGAAGGGTATGACAATGAGCAGTTCTTC
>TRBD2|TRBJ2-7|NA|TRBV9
CASSPRGWGGGEQYF
TGTGCCAGCAGCCCCCGAGGGTGGGGGGGAGGCGAGCAGTACTTC
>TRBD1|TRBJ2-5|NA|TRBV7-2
CASSSRTGGFLETQYF
TGTGCCAGCAGCTCAAGGACAGGGGGCTTCTTAGAGACCCAGTACTTC
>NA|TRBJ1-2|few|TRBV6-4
CASSDGDSNYGYTF
TGTGCCAGCAGTGACGGAGACTCAAACTATGGCTACACCTTC
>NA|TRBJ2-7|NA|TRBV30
CAWSRGSEQYF
TGTGCCTGGAGTCGGGGAAGCGAGCAGTACTTC
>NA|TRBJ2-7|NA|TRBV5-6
CASSPRRNYEQYF
TGTGCCAGCAGCCCTCGACGGAACTACGAGCAGTACTTC
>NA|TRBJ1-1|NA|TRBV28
CASSEGNTEAFF
TGTGCCAGCAGCGAGGGGAACACTGAAGCTTTCTTT
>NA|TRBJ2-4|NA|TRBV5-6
CASSLAVTQPEDIQYF
TGTGCCAGCAGCTTGGCCGTTACCCAGCCCGAGGACATTCAGTACTTC
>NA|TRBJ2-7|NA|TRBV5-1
CASSSYTSRGEQYF
TGCGCCAGCAGCTCCTACACCAGCCGGGGGGAGCAGTACTTC
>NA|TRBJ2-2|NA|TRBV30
CAWSGKPPTGELFF
TGTGCCTGGAGCGGGAAGCCTCCTACCGGGGAGCTGTTTTTT
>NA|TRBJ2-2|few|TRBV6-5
CATSREASPGELFF
TGTGCCACCTCCAGGGAAGCCTCACCCGGGGAGCTGTTTTTT
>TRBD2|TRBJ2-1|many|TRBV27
CASSDHGTSGGAYNEQFF
TGTGCCAGCAGTGACCACGGGACTAGCGGGGGGGCCTACAATGAGCAGTTCTTC
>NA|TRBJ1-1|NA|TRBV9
CASSPHYTEAFF
TGTGCCAGCAGCCCCCACTACACTGAAGCTTTCTTT
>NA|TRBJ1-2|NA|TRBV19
CASSSGQGLAPNYGYTF
TGTGCCAGTAGCTCGGGTCAGGGCTTAGCCCCTAACTATGGCTACACCTTC
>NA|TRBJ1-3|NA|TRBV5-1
CASSLAGSGNTIYF
TGCGCCAGCAGCTTGGCAGGGAGCGGAAACACCATATATTTT
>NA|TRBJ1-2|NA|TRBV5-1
CASTPGEANYGYTF
TGCGCCAGCACCCCGGGGGAAGCTAACTATGGCTACACCTTC
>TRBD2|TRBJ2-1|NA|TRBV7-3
CASSPLAGSYNEQFF
TGTGCCAGCAGCCCTCTAGCGGGCTCCTACAATGAGCAGTTCTTC
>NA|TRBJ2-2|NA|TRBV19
CASSSGRLNTGELFF
TGTGCCAGTAGTAGCGGGCGCTTGAACACCGGGGAGCTGTTTTTT
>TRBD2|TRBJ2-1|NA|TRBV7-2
CGLGLAGDYEQFF
TGTGGACTCGGACTAGCGGGAGATTATGAGCAGTTCTTC
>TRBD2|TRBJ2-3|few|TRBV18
CASSPSRGGDAQYF
TGTGCCAGCTCACCCTCGAGGGGAGGGGATGCGCAGTATTTT
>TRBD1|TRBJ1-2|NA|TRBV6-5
CASSSRGRNSNYGYTF
TGTGCCAGCAGTTCTAGGGGGCGGAATTCTAACTATGGCTACACCTTC
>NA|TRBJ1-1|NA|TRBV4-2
CASSQELRGNTEAFF
TGTGCCAGCAGCCAAGAGCTTAGGGGAAACACTGAAGCTTTCTTT
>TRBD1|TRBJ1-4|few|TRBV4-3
CASSQEQGSLWGANEKLFF
TGCGCCAGCAGCCAAGAACAGGGGAGCCTCTGGGGAGCTAATGAAAAACTGTTTTTT
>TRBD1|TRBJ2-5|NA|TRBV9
CASSGGDRAETQYF
TGTGCCAGCAGCGGAGGGGACAGGGCAGAGACCCAGTACTTC
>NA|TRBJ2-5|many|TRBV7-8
CASSLPNQETQYF
TGTGCCAGCAGCTTACCCAACCAAGAGACCCAGTACTTC
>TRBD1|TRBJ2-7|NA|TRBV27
CASSRRQGVYEQYF
TGTGCCAGCAGTCGAAGACAGGGTGTCTACGAGCAGTACTTC
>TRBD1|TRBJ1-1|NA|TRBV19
CASTTGDTEAFF
TGTGCCAGTACCACAGGGGACACTGAAGCTTTCTTT
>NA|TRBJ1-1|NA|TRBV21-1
CAPSTFWNTEAFF
TGTGCCCCGTCGACCTTCTGGAACACTGAAGCTTTCTTT